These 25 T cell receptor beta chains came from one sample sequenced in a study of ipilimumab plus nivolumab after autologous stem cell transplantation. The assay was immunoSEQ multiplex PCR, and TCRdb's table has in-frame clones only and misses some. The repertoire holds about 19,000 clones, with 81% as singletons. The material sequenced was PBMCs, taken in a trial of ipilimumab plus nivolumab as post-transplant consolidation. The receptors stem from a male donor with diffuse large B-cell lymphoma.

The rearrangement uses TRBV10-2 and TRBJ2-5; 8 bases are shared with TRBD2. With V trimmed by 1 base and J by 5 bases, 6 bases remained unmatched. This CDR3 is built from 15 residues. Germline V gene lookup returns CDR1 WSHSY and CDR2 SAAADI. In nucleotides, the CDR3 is TGCGCCAGCAGTGAGTTTGAGCGGGGGAGTGAGACCCAGTACTTC. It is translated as CASSEFERGSETQYF.

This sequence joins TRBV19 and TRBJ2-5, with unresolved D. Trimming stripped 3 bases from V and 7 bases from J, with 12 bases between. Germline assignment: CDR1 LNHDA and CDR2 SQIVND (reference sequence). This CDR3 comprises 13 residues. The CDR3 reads CASSMGWTGTQYF. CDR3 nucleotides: TGTGCCAGTAGTATGGGTTGGACGGGGACCCAGTACTTC.

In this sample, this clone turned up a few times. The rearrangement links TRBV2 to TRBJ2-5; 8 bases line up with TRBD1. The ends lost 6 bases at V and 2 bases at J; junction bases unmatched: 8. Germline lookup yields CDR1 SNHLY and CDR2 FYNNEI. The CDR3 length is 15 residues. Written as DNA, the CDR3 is TGTGCCAGCAGCAAATCGTACAGGGGGCAAGAGACCCAGTACTTC. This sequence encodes CASSKSYRGQETQYF.

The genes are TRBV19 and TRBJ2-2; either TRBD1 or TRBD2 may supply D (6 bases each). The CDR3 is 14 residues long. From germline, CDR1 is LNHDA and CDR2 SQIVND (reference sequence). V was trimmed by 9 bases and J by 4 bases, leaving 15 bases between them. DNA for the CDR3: TGTGCCAGCCTAACAGGGAGGAGCACCGGGGAGCTGTTTTTT. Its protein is CASLTGRSTGELFF.

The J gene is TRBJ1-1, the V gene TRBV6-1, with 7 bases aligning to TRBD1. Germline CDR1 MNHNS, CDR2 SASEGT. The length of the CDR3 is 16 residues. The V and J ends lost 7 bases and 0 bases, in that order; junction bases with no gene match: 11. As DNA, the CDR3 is TGTGCCAGCATTGATGCAGGGGGGGAAGTGAACACTGAAGCTTTCTTT. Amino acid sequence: CASIDAGGEVNTEAFF.

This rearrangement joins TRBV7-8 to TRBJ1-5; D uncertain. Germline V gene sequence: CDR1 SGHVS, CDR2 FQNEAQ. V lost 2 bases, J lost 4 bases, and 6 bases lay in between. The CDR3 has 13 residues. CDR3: CASSLTDNQPQHF. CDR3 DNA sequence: TGTGCCAGCAGCTTAACGGATAATCAGCCCCAGCATTTT.

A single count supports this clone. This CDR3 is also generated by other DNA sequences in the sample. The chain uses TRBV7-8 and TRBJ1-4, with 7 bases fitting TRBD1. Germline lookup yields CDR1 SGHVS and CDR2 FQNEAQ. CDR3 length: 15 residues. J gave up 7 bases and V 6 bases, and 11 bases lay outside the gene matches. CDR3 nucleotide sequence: TGTGCCAGCAGTGCTCAGACAGGGATCGGTGAAAAACTGTTTTTT. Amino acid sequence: CASSAQTGIGEKLFF.

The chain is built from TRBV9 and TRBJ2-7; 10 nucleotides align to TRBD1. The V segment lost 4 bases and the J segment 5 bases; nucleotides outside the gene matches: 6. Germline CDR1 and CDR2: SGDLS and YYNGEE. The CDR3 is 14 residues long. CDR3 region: CASSFRTGGDEQYF. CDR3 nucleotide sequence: TGTGCCAGCAGCTTTCGGACAGGGGGTGACGAGCAGTACTTC.

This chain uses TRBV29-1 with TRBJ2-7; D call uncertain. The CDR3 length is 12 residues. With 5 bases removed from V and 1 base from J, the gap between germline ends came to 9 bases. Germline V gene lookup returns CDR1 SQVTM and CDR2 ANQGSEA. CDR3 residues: CSVRAASYEQYF. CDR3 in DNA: TGCAGCGTTCGTGCGGCATCCTACGAGCAGTACTTC.

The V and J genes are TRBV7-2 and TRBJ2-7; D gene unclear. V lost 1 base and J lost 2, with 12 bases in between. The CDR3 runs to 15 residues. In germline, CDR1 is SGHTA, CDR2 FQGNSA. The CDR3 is CASSLVSGPAYEQYF. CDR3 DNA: TGTGCCAGCAGCTTAGTATCCGGACCTGCCTACGAGCAGTACTTC.

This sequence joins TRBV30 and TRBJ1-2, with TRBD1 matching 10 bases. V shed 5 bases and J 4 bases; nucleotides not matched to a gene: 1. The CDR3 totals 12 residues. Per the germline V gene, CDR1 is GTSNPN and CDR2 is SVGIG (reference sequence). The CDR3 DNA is TGTGCCTGGGGGACAGGGGCCTATGGCTACACCTTC. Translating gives CAWGTGAYGYTF.

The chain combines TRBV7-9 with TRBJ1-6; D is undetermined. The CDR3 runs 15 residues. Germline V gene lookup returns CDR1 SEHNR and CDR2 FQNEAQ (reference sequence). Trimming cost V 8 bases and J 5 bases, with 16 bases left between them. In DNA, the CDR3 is TGTGCCAGCCCTCCCCCTGGCACCAATAATTCACCCCTCCACTTT. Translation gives CASPPPGTNNSPLHF.

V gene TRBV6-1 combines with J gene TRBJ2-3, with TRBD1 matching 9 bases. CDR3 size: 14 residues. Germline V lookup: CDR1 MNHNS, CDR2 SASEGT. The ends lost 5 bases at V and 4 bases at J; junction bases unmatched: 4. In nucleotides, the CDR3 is TGTGCCAGCAGTCTAACAGGGGGCGCAGATACGCAGTATTTT. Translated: CASSLTGGADTQYF.

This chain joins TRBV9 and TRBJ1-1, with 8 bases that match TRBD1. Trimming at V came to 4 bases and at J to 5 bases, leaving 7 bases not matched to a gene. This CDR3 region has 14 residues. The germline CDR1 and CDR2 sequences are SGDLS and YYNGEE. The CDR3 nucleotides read TGTGCCAGCAGCCAGGCAGGGGGCGCGACTGAAGCTTTCTTT. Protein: CASSQAGGATEAFF.

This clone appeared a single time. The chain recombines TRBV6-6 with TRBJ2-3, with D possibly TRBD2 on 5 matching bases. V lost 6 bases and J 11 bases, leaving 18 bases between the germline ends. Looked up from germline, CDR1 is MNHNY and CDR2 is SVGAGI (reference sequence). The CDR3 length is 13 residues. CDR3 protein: CASRRGDNLGQYF. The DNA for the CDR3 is TGTGCCAGCAGACGGGGAGATAACTTGGGGCAGTATTTT.

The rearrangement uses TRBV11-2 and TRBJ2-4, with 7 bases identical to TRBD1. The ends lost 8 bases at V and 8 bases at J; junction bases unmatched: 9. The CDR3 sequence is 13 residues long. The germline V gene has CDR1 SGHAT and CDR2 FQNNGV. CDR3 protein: CASHARDSDIQYF. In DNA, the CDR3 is TGTGCCAGCCACGCCCGGGACAGTGACATTCAGTACTTC.

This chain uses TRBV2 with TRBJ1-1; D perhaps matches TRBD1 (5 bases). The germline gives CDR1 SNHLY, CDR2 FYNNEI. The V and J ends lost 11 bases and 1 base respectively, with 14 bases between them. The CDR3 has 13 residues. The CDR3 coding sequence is TGTGCCGTTATTTCCGGGGCGAACACTGAAGCTTTCTTT. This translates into CAVISGANTEAFF.

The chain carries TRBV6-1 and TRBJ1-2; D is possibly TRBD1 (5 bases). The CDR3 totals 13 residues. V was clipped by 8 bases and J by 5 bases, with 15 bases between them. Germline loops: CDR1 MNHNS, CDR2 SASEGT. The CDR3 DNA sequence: TGTGCCAGCGGCTCCTGGGGGAGGTATGGCTACACCTTC. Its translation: CASGSWGRYGYTF.

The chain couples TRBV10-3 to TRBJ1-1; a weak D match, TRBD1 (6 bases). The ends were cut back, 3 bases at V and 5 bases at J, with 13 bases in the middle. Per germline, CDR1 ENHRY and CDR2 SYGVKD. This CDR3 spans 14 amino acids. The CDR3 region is CAISESGAQTEAFF. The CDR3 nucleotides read TGTGCCATCAGTGAATCGGGGGCGCAAACTGAAGCTTTCTTT.

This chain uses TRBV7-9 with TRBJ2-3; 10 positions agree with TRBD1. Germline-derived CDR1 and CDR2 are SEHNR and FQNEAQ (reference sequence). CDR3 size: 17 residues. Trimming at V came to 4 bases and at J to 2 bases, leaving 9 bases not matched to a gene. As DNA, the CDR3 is TGTGCCAGCAGCTCCGGACAGGGGGGGTCCAACACAGATACGCAGTATTTT. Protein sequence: CASSSGQGGSNTDTQYF.

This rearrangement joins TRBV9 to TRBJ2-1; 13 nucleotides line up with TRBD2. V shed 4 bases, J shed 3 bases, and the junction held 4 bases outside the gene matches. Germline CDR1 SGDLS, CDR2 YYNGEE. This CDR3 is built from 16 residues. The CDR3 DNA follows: TGTGCCAGCAGCCCTCGACTAGCGGGGGGCTACAATGAGCAGTTCTTC. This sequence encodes CASSPRLAGGYNEQFF.

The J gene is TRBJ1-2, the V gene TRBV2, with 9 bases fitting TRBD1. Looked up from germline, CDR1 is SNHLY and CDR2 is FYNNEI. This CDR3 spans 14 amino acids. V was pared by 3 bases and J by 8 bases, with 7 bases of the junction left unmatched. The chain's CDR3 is CASSDRDRVGGYTF. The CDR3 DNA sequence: TGTGCCAGCAGTGACCGGGACAGGGTGGGAGGCTACACCTTC.

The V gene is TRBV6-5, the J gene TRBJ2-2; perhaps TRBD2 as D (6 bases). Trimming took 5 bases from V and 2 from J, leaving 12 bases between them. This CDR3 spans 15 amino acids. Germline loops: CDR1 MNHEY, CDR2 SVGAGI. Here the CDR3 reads CASSHRGTNTGELFF. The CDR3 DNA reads TGTGCCAGCAGTCACCGGGGGACCAACACCGGGGAGCTGTTTTTT.

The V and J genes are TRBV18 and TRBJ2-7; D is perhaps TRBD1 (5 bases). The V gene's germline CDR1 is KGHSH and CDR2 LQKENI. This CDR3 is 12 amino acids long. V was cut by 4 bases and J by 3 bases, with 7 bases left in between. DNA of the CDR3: TGTGCCAGCTCACTCGACAGCTACGAGCAGTACTTC. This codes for CASSLDSYEQYF.

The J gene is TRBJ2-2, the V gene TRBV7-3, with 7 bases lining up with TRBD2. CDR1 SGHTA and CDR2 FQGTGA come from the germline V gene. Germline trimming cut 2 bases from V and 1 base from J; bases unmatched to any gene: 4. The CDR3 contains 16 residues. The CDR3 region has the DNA TGTGCCAGCAGCTTAGAGGCTAGCGGGAACACCGGGGAGCTGTTTTTT. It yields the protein CASSLEASGNTGELFF.